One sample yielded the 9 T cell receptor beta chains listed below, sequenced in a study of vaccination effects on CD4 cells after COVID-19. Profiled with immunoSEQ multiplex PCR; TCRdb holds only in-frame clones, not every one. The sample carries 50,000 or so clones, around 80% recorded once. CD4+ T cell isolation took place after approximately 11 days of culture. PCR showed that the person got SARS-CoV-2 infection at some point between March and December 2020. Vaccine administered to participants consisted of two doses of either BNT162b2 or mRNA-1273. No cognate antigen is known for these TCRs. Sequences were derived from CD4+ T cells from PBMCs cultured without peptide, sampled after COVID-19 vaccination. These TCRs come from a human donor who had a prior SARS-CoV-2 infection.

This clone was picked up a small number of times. The CDR3 sequence is CASSMGGGGRNTEAFF. The CDR3 nucleotides read TGTGCCAGTAGTATGGGGGGAGGGGGAAGGAACACTGAAGCTTTCTTT. This chain links TRBV19 with TRBJ1-1; tentative D call: TRBD1 (6 bases). V was pared by 3 bases and J by 1 base, with 15 bases between. The V gene's germline CDR1 is LNHDA and CDR2 SQIVND (reference sequence). This CDR3 spans 16 amino acids.

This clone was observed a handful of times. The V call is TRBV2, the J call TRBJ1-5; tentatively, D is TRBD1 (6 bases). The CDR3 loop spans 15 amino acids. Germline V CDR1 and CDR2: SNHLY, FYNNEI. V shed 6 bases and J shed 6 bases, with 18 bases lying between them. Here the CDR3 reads CASRDRYSGGQPQHF. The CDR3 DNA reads TGTGCCAGCAGGGACAGATATAGCGGGGGTCAGCCCCAGCATTTT. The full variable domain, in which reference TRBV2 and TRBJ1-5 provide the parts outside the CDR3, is EPEVTQTPSHQVTQMGQEVILRCVPISNHLYFYWYRQILGQKVEFLVSFYNNEISEKSEIFDDQFSVERPDGSNFTLKIRSTKLEDSAMYFCASRDRYSGGQPQHFGDGTRLSIL.

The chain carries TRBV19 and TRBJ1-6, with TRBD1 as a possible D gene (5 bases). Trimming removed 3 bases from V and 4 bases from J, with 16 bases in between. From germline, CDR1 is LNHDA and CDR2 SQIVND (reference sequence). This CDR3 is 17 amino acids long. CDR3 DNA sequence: TGTGCCAGTAGTATGGACAACCCGATATTTTATAATTCACCCCTCCACTTT. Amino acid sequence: CASSMDNPIFYNSPLHF.

CDR3 nucleotide sequence: TGTGCCAGCAGCACAGACAGGAGTCTTCGTCCGAGCTCCTACAATGAGCAGTTCTTC. Its translation is CASSTDRSLRPSSYNEQFF. The V call is TRBV11-2, the J call TRBJ2-1; possible D gene TRBD1, 6 bases. Germline V gene lookup returns CDR1 SGHAT and CDR2 FQNNGV. The CDR3 length is 19 residues. Between the trimmed V and J ends, which lost 5 bases and 0 bases, there was a span of 23 bases. Full variable domain (missing parts from reference TRBV11-2 and TRBJ2-1): EAGVAQSPRYKIIEKRQSVAFWCNPISGHATLYWYQQILGQGPKLLIQFQNNGVVDDSQLPKDRFSAERLKGVDSTLKIQPAKLEDSAVYLCASSTDRSLRPSSYNEQFFGPGTRLTVL.

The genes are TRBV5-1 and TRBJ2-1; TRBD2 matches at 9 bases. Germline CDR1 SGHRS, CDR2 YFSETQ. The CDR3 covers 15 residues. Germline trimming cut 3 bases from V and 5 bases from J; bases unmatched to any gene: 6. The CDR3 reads CASSYGLARNNEQFF. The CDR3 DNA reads TGCGCCAGCAGCTACGGACTAGCGAGAAACAATGAGCAGTTCTTC.

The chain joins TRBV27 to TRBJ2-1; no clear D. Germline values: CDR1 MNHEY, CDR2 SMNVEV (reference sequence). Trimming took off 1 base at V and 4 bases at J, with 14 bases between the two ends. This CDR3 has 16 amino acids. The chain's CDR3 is CASSLFILSGYNEQFF. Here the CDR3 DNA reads TGTGCCAGCAGTTTATTTATCTTAAGTGGGTACAATGAGCAGTTCTTC.

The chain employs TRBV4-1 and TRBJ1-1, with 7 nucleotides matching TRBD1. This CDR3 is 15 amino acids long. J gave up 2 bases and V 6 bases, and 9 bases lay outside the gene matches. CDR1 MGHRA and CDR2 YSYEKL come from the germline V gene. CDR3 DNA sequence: TGCGCCAGCAGACCCGTTACAGGGGACAACACTGAAGCTTTCTTT. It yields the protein CASRPVTGDNTEAFF.

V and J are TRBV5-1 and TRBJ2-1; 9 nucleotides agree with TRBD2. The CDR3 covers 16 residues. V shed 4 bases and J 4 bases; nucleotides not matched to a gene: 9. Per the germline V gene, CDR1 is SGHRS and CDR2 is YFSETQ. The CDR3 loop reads CASSRRTSGSYNEQFF. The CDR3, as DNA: TGCGCCAGCAGCCGACGAACTAGCGGGTCTTACAATGAGCAGTTCTTC.

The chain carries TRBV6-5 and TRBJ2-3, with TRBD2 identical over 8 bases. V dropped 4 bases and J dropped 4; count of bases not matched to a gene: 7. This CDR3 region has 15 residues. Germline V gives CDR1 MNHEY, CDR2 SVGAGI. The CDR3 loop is CASSSAGRGADTQYF. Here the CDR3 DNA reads TGTGCCAGCAGTTCAGCGGGGCGGGGGGCAGATACGCAGTATTTT.